This T cell receptor (beta chain) came from a study of blood T cell repertoires in COVID-19 (dated by TCRdb to 2019 to 2021). At the level of the whole study: Samples from collaborators originated in the United States, Italy and Spain and spanned both the acute and convalescent phases of COVID-19. The prospective study material was composed of cDNA or gDNA derived from T cells, B-cell-depleted T cells, or PBMCs. Subjects who had been exposed to COVID-19, were actively infected with it, or had recovered from it provided the deeply sampled blood TCRbeta repertoires that made up the dataset. The repertoires were released in a freely available public database meant as a resource for research on the immune response to SARS-CoV-2. Samples came from the ongoing ImmuneRACE study (first 160 participants) plus 1,254 subjects from 6 global collaborators. The sample metadata nearly always contained a de-identified subject ID, COVID-19 status, age in years and sex. HLA class I and class II types, where available, came from metadata supplied by the sample provider rather than from assay-based typing. Broader findings and caveats from the paper: The amount of clinical and demographic metadata varied by source and participant and was provided uncurated.

One collaborating source in Seattle enrolled patients while the patients were actively infected and followed the patients over time throughout the course of disease. Each collaborating institution followed its own protocols to collect whole blood in K2EDTA tubes. For TCRbeta analysis, collaborator samples were shipped as frozen whole blood, as isolated PBMCs, or as DNA extracted from either sample type. V gives up 3 bases and J gives up 11 bases, and the segment between their germline ends measures 13 bases. The CDR3 covers 12 residues, taking in both the cysteine and the phenylalanine. Solely the CDR3 DNA is kept, with 36 bases framed from the first base. CDR1 SNHLY and CDR2 FYNNEI were looked up in the germline V gene. This clone was counted once. Its antigen remains undetermined. The input lacks base qualities; no much larger clone sits a single base away. TCRbeta CDR3 regions were amplified from genomic DNA by means of the immunoSEQ Assay, a bias-controlled multiplex PCR. Processing in the source paper ran as follows. Within the assay, amplification of reference gene primers was used to estimate how many nucleated cells each sample contained. To quantify the absolute abundance of each unique TCRbeta CDR3 rearrangement, sequence reads were collapsed and filtered. For each sample, productive Simpson clonality was calculated by taking the square root of Simpson's diversity index across productive rearrangements. Imported from immuneACCESS, the table was reduced by TCRdb to in-frame sequences with V and J called. These copies leave out some clones; in studies compared against another copy, an unresolved V gene accounts for under half, and the cause of the remainder is not known. D and trimming come from the DNA, and the V and J calls and clone size come from that table. This sample gives over 95,000 clones in total; around 85% of them show up just once. 5% to 6.5% of the sample belongs to the ten largest clones.

The chain employs TRBV2 and TRBJ1-1; the D region possibly corresponds to TRBD1 (6 bases align). The sequencing input was peripheral blood. This TCR was sampled from a woman aged 60-70 years with COVID-19, enrolled during active disease. For the CDR3, the sequence is CASSEGARRAFF. The bases read TGTGCCAGCAGTGAGGGGGCGCGAAGGGCTTTCTTT.